The TCR beta chain described here comes from a study of CD8 T cells in ankylosing spondylitis. Libraries of TCR beta came from quantitative 5'-RACE with molecular barcodes. From the 5' RACE reads, TCRdb called clonotypes with MiXCR, one entry per CDR3 protein. The data show under 850,000 distinct CDR3 sequences, around 17% seen once. For this clonotype: Its antigen is still unknown.

Whole-study findings and limits: Blood of patients with ankylosing spondylitis appeared to be characterized by a TCR beta motif of several highly homologous variants. Prior literature has documented some motif variants in synovial fluid and blood from reactive arthritis. Clones linked to the disease showed a CD8+ phenotype. They occurred at relatively low frequencies in peripheral blood. Disease-linked clones reportedly showed significant enrichment in matched ankylosing spondylitis synovial fluid.

The CDR3 length is 16 residues. The germline gives CDR1 MGHRA, CDR2 YSYEKL. V shed 4 bases, J shed 0 bases, and the junction held 7 bases outside the gene matches. This TCR came from a male donor with ankylosing spondylitis. Sample: blood, either unsorted or a sorted T cell fraction (not recorded which). The J gene is TRBJ2-7, the V gene TRBV4-1; 9 positions agree with TRBD2. The CDR3 nucleotides read TGCGCCAGCAGCCGAATATCTAGCGGGAACTCCTACGAGCAGTACTTC. This encodes CASSRISSGNSYEQYF.